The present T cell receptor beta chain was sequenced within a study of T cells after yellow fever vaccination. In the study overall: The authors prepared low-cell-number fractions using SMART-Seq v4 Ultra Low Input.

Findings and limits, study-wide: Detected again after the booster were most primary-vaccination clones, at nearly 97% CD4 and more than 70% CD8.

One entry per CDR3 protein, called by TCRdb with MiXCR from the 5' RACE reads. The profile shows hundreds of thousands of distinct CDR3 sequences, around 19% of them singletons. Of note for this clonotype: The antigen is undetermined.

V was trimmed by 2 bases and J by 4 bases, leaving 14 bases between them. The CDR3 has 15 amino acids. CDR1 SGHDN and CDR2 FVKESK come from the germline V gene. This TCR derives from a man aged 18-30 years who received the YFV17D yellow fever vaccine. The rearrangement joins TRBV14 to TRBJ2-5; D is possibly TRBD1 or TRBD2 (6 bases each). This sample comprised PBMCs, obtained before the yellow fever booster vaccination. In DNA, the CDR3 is TGTGCCAGCAGCCAAATCAGGGGAGGCGGAGAGACCCAGTACTTC. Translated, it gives CASSQIRGGGETQYF.